The clone carrying this TCR beta chain turned up a few times. TCRdb re-called the 5' RACE reads with MiXCR, one entry per CDR3 protein. Among some 210,000 distinct CDR3 sequences, roughly 30% were seen once, and the ten largest hold about an eighth. This entry comes from a study of T-cell memory formation after mild COVID-19. Trimming removed 7 bases at V and 4 bases at J, with 13 bases between. The CDR3 is 12 amino acids. Looked up from germline, CDR1 is DFQATT and CDR2 is SNEGSKA (reference sequence). V and J are TRBV20-1 and TRBJ2-5; perhaps TRBD2 as D (6 bases). This clonotype was obtained from an adult woman who had mild COVID-19 (a few samples of this study predate the infection). Cell type and time point are not known. Sample: PBMCs or a T cell subset sorted from them (not recorded which). CDR3 DNA: TGCAGTGTGTCCGCGGGGAGAGAGACCCAGTACTTC. Its translation: CSVSAGRETQYF.